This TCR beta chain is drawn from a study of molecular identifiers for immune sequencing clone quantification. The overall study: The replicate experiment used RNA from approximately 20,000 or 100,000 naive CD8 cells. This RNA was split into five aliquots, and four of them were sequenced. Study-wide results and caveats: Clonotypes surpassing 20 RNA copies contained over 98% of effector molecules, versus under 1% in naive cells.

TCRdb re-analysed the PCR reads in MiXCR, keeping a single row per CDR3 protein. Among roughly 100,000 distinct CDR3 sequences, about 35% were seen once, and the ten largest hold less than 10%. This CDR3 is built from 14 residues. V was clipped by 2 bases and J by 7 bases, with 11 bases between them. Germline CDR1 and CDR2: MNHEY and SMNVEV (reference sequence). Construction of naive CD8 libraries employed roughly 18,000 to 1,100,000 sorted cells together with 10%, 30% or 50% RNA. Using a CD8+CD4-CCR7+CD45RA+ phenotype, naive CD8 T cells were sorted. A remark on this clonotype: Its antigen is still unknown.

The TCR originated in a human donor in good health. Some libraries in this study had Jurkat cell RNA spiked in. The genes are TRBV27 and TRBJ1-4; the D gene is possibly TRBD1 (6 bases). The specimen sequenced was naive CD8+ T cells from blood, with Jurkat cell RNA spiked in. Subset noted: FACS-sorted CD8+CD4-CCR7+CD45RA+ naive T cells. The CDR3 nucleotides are TGTGCCAGCAGTTTAAGGGGCAGGGGTGAAAAACTGTTTTTT. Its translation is CASSLRGRGEKLFF.